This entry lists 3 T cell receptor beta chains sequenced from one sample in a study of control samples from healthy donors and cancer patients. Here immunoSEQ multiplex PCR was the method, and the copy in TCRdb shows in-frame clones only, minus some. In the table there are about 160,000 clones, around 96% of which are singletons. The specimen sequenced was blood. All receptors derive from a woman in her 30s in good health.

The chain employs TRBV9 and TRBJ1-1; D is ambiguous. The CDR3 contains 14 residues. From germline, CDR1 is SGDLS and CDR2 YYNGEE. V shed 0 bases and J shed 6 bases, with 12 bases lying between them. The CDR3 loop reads CASSVERAGAEAFF. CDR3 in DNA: TGTGCCAGCAGCGTAGAGAGGGCTGGGGCTGAAGCTTTCTTT.

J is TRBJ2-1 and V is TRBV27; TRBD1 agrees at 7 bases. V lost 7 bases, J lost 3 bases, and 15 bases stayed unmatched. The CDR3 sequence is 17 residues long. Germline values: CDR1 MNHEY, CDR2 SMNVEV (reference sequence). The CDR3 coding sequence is TGTGCCAGCACCCAGGGGTGGGGACAGAGAATCTACAATGAGCAGTTCTTC. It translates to CASTQGWGQRIYNEQFF.

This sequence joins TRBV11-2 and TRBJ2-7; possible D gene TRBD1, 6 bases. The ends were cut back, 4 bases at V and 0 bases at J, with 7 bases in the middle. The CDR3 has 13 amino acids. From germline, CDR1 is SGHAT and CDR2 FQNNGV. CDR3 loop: CASSWDISYEQYF. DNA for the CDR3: TGTGCCAGCAGCTGGGACATCTCCTACGAGCAGTACTTC.